This T cell receptor (beta chain) was profiled in a study of patients and donors after allogeneic stem cell transplantation. TCRdb passed the RT-PCR reads through MiXCR, listing each CDR3 protein once. The sample has more than 850,000 distinct CDR3 sequences, about a sixth seen once. In germline, CDR1 is MDHEN, CDR2 SYDVKM. This CDR3 contains 15 residues. The clonotype originates from a human donor who was either an allogeneic HSCT recipient or a stem cell or donor lymphocyte infusion donor (not recorded which). It is not recorded whose cells these are; they may come from a transplant donor. The source material was blood, either unsorted or a sorted T cell fraction (not recorded which). The V and J genes are TRBV28 and TRBJ1-3, with TRBD1 matching over 9 bases. The CDR3 DNA reads TGTTTCTCCGGGACAGGGTTAGGCTCTGGAAACACCATATATTTT. Translated, it gives CFSGTGLGSGNTIYF.